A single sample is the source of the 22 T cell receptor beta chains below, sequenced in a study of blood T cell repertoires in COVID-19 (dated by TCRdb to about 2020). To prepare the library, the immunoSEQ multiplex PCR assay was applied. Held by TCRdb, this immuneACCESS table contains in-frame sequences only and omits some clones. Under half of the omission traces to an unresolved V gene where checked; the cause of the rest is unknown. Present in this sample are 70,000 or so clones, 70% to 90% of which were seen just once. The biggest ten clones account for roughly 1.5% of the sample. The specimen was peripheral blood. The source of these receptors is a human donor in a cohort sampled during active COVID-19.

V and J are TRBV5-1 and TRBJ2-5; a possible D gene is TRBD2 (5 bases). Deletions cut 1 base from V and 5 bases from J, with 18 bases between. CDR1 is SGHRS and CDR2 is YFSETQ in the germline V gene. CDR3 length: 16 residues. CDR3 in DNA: TGCGCCAGCAGCTTGATTGGCCTTCTAAGAGGGGAGACCCAGTACTTC. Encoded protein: CASSLIGLLRGETQYF.

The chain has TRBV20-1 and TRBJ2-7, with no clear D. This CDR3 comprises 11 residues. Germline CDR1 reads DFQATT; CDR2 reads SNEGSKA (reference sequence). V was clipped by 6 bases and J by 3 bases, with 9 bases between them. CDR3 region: CSAGGDYEQYF. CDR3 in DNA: TGCAGTGCCGGTGGAGACTACGAGCAGTACTTC.

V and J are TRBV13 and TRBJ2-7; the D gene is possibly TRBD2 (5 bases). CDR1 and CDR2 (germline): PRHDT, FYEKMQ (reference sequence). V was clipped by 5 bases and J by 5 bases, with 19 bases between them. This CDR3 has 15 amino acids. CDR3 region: CASSPTGVHPDEQYF. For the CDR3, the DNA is TGTGCCAGCAGCCCAACCGGGGTTCACCCCGACGAGCAGTACTTC.

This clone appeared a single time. The CDR3 sequence is CAISRSSDSYEQYF. The CDR3 DNA sequence: TGTGCCATCAGTAGGTCTAGCGACTCCTACGAGCAGTACTTC. The J gene is TRBJ2-7, the V gene TRBV10-3, with D perhaps matching TRBD2 (6 bases). V lost 5 bases and J 0 bases, leaving 11 bases between the germline ends. The CDR3 loop spans 14 amino acids. Per the germline V gene, CDR1 is ENHRY and CDR2 is SYGVKD.

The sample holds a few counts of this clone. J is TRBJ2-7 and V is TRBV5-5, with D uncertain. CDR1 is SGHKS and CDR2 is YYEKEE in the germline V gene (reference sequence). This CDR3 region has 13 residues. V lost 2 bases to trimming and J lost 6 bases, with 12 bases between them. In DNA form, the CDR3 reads TGTGCCAGCAGCTTTTTGCCCAGTACCGAGCAGTACTTC. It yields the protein CASSFLPSTEQYF.

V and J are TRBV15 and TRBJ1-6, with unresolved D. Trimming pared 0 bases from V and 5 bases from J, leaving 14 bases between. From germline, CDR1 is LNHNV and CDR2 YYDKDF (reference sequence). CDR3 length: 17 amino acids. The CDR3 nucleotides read TGTGCCACCAGCAGAGATTACGGGAGACAAGATAATTCACCCCTCCACTTT. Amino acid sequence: CATSRDYGRQDNSPLHF.

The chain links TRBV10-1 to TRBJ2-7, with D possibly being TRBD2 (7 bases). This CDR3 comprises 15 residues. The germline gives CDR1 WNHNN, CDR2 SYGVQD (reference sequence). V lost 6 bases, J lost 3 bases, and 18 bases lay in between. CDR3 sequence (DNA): TGCGCCAGCAGCGAGGGGGGGGTGGGGAGCTACGAGCAGTACTTC. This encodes CASSEGGVGSYEQYF.

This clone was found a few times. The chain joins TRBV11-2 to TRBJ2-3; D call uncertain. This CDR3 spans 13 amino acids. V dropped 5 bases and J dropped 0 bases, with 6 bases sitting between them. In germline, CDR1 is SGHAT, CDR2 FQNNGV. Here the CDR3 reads CASSPLSTDTQYF. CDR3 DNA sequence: TGTGCCAGCAGCCCACTGAGCACAGATACGCAGTATTTT.

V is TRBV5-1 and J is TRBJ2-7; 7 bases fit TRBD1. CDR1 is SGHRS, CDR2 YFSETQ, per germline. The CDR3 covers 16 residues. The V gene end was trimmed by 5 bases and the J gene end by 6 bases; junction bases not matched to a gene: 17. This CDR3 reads CASSHQQPRQGSEQYF. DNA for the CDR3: TGCGCCAGCAGTCATCAACAGCCGAGACAGGGAAGCGAGCAGTACTTC.

CDR3 amino acids: CASSPGDSIGETQYF. The CDR3 coding sequence is TGTGCCAGCAGCCCTGGGGACAGCATAGGCGAGACCCAGTACTTC. This sequence joins TRBV3-1 (or the pseudogene TRBV3-2) and TRBJ2-5, with TRBD1 matching 7 bases. The trim removed 4 bases at V and 5 bases at J, leaving 10 bases unmatched. Germline CDR1 reads LGHDT; CDR2 reads YNNKEL (reference sequence). There are 15 residues in the CDR3.

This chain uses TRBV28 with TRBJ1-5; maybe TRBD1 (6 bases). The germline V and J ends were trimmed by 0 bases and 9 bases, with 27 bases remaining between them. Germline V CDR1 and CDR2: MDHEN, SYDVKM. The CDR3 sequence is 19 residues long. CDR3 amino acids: CASSLWSVRRQVDYRPQHF. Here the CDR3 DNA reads TGTGCCAGCAGTTTATGGTCTGTGAGACGACAGGTCGATTATCGGCCCCAGCATTTT.

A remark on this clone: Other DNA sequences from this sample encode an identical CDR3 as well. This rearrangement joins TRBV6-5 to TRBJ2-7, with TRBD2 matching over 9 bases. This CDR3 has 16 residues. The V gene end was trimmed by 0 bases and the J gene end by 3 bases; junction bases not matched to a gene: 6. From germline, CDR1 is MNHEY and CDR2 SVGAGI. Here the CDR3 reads CASSYSDAGGHYEQYF. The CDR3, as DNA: TGTGCCAGCAGTTACTCGGACGCGGGGGGGCACTACGAGCAGTACTTC.

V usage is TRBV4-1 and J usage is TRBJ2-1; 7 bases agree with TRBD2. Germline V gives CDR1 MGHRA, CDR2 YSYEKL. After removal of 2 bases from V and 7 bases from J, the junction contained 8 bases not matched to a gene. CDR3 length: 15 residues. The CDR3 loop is CASSQIWRERNEQFF. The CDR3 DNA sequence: TGCGCCAGCAGCCAAATATGGCGGGAGAGGAATGAGCAGTTCTTC.

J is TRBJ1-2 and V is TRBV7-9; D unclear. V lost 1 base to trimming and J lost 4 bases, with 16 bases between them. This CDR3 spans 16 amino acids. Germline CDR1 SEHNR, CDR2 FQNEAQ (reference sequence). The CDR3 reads CASSLGQPGSLYGYTF. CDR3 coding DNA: TGTGCCAGCAGCTTAGGTCAACCAGGCTCACTCTATGGCTACACCTTC.

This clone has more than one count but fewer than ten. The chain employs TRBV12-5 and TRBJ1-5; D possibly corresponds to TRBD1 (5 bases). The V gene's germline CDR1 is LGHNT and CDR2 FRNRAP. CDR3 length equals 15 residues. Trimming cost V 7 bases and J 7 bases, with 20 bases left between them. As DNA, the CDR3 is TGTGCTAGTGCCCCCGGGACTCAAGCGAGCCAGCCCCAGCATTTT. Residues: CASAPGTQASQPQHF.

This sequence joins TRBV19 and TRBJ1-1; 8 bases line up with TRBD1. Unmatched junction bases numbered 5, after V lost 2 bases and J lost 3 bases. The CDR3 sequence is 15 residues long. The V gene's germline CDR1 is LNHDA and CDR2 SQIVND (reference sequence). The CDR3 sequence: CASSIFRGHDTEAFF. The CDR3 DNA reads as TGTGCCAGTAGTATATTCAGGGGGCATGACACTGAAGCTTTCTTT.

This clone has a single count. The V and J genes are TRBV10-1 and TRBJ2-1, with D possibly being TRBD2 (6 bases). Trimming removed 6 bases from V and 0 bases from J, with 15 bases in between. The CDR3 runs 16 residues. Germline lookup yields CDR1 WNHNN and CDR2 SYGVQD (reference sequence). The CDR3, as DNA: TGCGCCAGCAGCCATACTAGCTCTAGCTCCTACAATGAGCAGTTCTTC. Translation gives CASSHTSSSSYNEQFF.

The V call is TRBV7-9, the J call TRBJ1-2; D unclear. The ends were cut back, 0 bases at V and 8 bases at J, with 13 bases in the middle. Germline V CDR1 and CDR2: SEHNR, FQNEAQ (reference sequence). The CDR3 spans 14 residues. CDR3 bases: TGTGCCAGCAGCTTAGCAGGAGAGGGCCGGGGCTACACCTTC. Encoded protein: CASSLAGEGRGYTF.

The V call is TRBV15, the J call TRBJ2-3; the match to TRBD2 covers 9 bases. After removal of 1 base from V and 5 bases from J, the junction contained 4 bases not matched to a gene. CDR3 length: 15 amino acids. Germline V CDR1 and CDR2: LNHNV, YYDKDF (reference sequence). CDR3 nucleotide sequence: TGTGCCACCAGCAGAGGACTAGCGGAACGAGATACGCAGTATTTT. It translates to CATSRGLAERDTQYF. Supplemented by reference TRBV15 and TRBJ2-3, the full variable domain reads DAMVIQNPRYQVTQFGKPVTLSCSQTLNHNVMYWYQQKSSQAPKLLFHYYDKDFNNEADTPDNFQSRRPNTSFCFLDIRSPGLGDTAMYLCATSRGLAERDTQYFGPGTRLTVL.

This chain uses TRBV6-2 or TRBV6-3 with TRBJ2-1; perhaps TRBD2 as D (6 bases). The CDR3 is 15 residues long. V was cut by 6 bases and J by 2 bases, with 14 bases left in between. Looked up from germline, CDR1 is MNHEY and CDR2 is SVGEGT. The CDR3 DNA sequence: TGTGCCAGCAGCCCAACTGGCGGGGCCTACAATGAGCAGTTCTTC. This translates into CASSPTGGAYNEQFF.

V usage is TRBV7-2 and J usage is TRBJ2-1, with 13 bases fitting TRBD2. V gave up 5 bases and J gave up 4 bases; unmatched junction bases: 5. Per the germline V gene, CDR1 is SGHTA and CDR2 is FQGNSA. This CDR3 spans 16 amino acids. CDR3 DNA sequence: TGTGCCAGCAGCCGCGGACTAGCGGGAGAATACAATGAGCAGTTCTTC. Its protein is CASSRGLAGEYNEQFF.

For the CDR3, the DNA is TGTGCCAGCAGTCAGGGACAGCTAAACATTCAGTACTTC. Translating it yields CASSQGQLNIQYF. The V gene is TRBV14, the J gene TRBJ2-4; 7 bases map to TRBD1. J lost 6 bases, V lost 6 bases, and 5 bases had no gene match. CDR1 SGHDN and CDR2 FVKESK come from the germline V gene. This CDR3 contains 13 residues.